This T cell receptor (beta chain) was documented in a study of identical twins. Study results and caveats: Where beta out-of-frame sequences were concerned, excess twin sharing was weaker. It was cross-sectional statistical analysis, not following the same donors, that the conclusions relied on. A lower insertion count was a feature of abundant cord blood beta clonotypes, with no such feature in memory repertoires.

A universal primer site was incorporated via template switching, and the cDNA contained unique molecular identifiers. TCRdb reanalysed the 5' RACE reads using MiXCR and keeps one entry per CDR3 protein. The sample lists roughly 570,000 distinct CDR3 sequences, 9.6% occurring once. In regard to this clonotype: Its target is unknown.

Separately, the same data were catalogued under a study of yellow fever vaccine responses in identical twins.

The source material was PBMCs. This clonotype originated in a woman aged 18-29 years in good health.

CDR3 sequence: CASSLGIRPDTQYF. CDR3 nucleotides: TGTGCCAGCAGCTTGGGGATTCGCCCAGATACGCAGTATTTT. This rearrangement joins TRBV5-6 to TRBJ2-3, with no clear D. V gave up 0 bases and J gave up 4 bases, with 9 bases separating them. CDR3 size: 14 residues. Germline loops: CDR1 SGHDT, CDR2 YYEEEE.